This TCR beta chain was sequenced for a study of blood T cell repertoires in COVID-19. At the level of the study: The study drew acute and convalescent COVID-19 samples from the United States, Italy and Spain. From T cells, B-cell-depleted T cells, or PBMCs came the material, which was cDNA or gDNA.

What the recovered Cohort 3 donors had was two negative PCRs, clearance, or symptom resolution. Profiling relied on immunoSEQ multiplex PCR, and the TCRdb table lists in-frame clones only, not all of them. The sample has 210,000 or so clones, roughly 87% seen once. This CDR3 region has 13 residues. Trimming removed 5 bases from V and 5 bases from J, with 13 bases in between. Germline V gene sequence: CDR1 SGHNT, CDR2 YYREEE (reference sequence). Sequencing was performed on PBMCs or T cells enriched from blood (not recorded which). The rearrangement uses TRBV5-4 and TRBJ1-1, with D perhaps matching TRBD1 (6 bases). This sequence was found in a man aged 25-45 years who had recovered from COVID-19. The CDR3 DNA sequence: TGTGCCAGCAGATGGACAGTGGGGACTGAAGCTTTCTTT. This gives the protein CASRWTVGTEAFF.